This TCR beta chain was sequenced for a study of blood T cell repertoires in COVID-19 (TCRdb year 2020). Turning to the overall study: Collaborator samples came from the United States, Italy and Spain and covered acute and convalescent phases of COVID-19. The material from the prospective study consisted of cDNA or gDNA derived from T cells, B-cell-depleted T cells, or PBMCs. Subjects who had been exposed to COVID-19, were actively infected with it, or had recovered from it provided the deeply sampled blood TCRbeta repertoires that made up the dataset. The repertoires were made available in a free public database intended to serve as a resource for research on the immune response to SARS-CoV-2. Samples came from the ongoing ImmuneRACE study (first 160 participants) plus 1,254 subjects from 6 global collaborators. Nearly every sample came with metadata listing a de-identified subject ID, COVID-19 status, age in years and sex. Where available, HLA class I and class II types were taken from metadata supplied by the sample provider and were not determined by assay-based typing.

V loses 2 bases of germline sequence and J loses 8 bases, and the interval between the two ends is 16 bases. Measured from the cysteine to the phenylalanine, the CDR3 is 15 residues long. Of all the DNA, just the CDR3 is kept, 45 bases in frame from base 1. In the germline V gene (reference sequence), CDR1 corresponds to SEHNR and CDR2 to FQNEAQ. Comment on this clone: Its antigen is unknown. No clone much larger than this one lies a single base away; base qualities are absent.

Overall study results and their limits: Clinical and demographic metadata were provided uncurated, with the amount varying by source and participant.

TCRbeta CDR3 regions were amplified from genomic DNA by means of the immunoSEQ Assay, a bias-controlled multiplex PCR. Per the source publication's procedure: The number of nucleated cells in each sample was estimated by amplification of reference gene primers within the assay. To quantify the absolute abundance of each unique TCRbeta CDR3 rearrangement, sequence reads were collapsed and filtered. For each sample, productive Simpson clonality was calculated as the square root of Simpson's diversity index over productive rearrangements. TCRdb holds this immuneACCESS table with in-frame rearrangements only. Some clones are missing; in checked studies, unresolved V genes explain under half, and the rest has no known cause. D and trimming were read from the DNA, whereas the V and J calls and clone size are those reported in that table. The sample records 87,000 or so clones, around 86% of which are singletons. The ten most abundant clones make up around 5% of the sample.

Whole blood was collected in K2EDTA tubes by collaborating institutions according to the institutions' own protocols. For TCRbeta analysis, collaborators shipped samples in one of three forms: frozen whole blood, isolated PBMCs, or DNA extracted from either of those sample types. The chain is encoded by TRBV7-9 joined to TRBJ2-1, with a weak D call of TRBD2 (6 bases match). The TCR comes from a woman aged 80 or over with acute or convalescent COVID-19. Sequencing input: peripheral blood. The nucleotides are TGTGCCAGCAGCTTAAGGGTAGCGGCAAGGGATGAGCAGTTCTTC. Its product reads: CASSLRVAARDEQFF.